This note documents a single T cell receptor (beta chain) sequence. This record belongs to a study of blood T cell repertoires in COVID-19. Original analysis: Reference gene primer amplification gave estimated nucleated cell counts. Generated by immunoSEQ multiplex PCR, the TCRdb table keeps only in-frame clones and is missing some. The DNA gave D and trimming, while V, J and clone size come from that table. The sample consists of over 150,000 clones, about four fifths of them appearing once. The CDR3 is 14 residues long. CDR1 is SNHLY and CDR2 is FYNNEI in the germline V gene. V lost 7 bases and J 3 bases, leaving 15 bases between the germline ends.

Sequencing was performed on PBMCs or T cells enriched from blood (not recorded which). The source is a woman in her sixties who had recovered from COVID-19. This chain joins TRBV2 and TRBJ1-1; D unresolved. The CDR3 is CASIRLSSDTEAFF. DNA of the CDR3: TGTGCCAGCATCAGATTAAGTAGCGACACTGAAGCTTTCTTT. Full variable domain (missing parts from reference TRBV2 and TRBJ1-1): EPEVTQTPSHQVTQMGQEVILRCVPISNHLYFYWYRQILGQKVEFLVSFYNNEISEKSEIFDDQFSVERPDGSNFTLKIRSTKLEDSAMYFCASIRLSSDTEAFFGQGTRLTVV.